This TCR beta chain comes out of a study of PD-1 blockade in mismatch repair-deficient tumors. Study in general: Patients had around 12 mismatch repair-deficient cancer types, all previously treated and progressing.

PCR or immunohistochemistry showed mismatch repair deficiency in every enrolled patient. The CDR3 is 15 amino acids. Per the germline V gene, CDR1 is SEHNR and CDR2 is FQNEAQ (reference sequence). V shed 4 bases, J shed 4 bases, and the junction held 6 bases outside the gene matches. Generated by immunoSEQ multiplex PCR, the TCRdb table keeps only in-frame clones and is missing some. The sample includes about 79,000 clones, 65% to 85% of them seen just once. The J gene is TRBJ2-5, the V gene TRBV7-9; 10 positions match TRBD1. This specimen consisted of peripheral blood, obtained 44 weeks after starting pembrolizumab. The TCR originated in an adult with mismatch repair-deficient cancer. The chain's CDR3 is CASSWDRGIGETQYF. The CDR3 DNA is TGTGCCAGCAGCTGGGACAGGGGAATAGGAGAGACCCAGTACTTC.